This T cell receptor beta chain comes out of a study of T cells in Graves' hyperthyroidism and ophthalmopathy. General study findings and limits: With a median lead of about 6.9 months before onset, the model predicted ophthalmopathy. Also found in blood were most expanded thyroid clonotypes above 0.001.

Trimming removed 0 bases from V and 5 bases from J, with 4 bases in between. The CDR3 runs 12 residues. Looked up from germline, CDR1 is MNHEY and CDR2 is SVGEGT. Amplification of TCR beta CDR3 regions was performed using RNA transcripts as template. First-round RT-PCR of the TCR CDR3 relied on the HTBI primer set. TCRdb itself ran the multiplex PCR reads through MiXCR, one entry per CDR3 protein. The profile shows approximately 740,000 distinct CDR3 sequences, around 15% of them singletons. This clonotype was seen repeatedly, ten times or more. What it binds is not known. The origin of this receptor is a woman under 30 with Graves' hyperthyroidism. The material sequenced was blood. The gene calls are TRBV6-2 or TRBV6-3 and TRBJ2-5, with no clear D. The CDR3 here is CASSYSWETQYF. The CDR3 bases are TGTGCCAGCAGTTACTCCTGGGAGACCCAGTACTTC.